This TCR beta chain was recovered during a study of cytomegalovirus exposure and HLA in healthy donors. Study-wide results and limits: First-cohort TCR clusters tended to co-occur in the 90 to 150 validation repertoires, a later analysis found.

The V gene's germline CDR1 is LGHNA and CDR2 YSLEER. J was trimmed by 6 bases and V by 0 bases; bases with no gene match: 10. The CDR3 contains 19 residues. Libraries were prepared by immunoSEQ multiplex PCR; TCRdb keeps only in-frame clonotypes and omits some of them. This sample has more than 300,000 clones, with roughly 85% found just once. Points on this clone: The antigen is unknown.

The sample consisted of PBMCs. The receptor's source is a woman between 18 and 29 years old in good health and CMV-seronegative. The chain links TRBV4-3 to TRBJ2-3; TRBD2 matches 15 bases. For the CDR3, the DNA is TGCGCCAGCAGCCAAGATCCGGGGGGACTAGCGGGAGGCTCGGATACGCAGTATTTT. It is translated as CASSQDPGGLAGGSDTQYF.